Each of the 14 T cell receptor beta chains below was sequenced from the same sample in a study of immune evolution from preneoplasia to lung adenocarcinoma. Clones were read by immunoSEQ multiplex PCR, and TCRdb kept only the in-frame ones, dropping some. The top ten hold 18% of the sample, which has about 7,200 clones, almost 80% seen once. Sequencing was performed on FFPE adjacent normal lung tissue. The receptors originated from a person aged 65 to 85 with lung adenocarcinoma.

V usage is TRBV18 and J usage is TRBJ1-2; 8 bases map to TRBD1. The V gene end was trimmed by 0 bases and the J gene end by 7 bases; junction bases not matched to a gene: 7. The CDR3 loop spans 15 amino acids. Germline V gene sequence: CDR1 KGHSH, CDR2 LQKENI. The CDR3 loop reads CASSPPIRGRFGYTF. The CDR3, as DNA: TGTGCCAGCTCACCACCCATCAGGGGGCGATTTGGCTACACCTTC.

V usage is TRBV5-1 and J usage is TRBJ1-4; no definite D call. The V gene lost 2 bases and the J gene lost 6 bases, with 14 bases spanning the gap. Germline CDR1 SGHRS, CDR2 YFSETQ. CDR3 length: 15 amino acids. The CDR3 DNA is TGCGCCAGCAGCTTATCGCCAAGGATGGATGAAAAACTGTTTTTT. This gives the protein CASSLSPRMDEKLFF.

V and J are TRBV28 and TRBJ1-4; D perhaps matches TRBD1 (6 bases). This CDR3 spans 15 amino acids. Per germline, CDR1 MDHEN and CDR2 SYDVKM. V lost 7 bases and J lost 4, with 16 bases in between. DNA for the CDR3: TGTGCCAGCAAACAAGGGGGGGTGTATAATGAAAAACTGTTTTTT. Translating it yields CASKQGGVYNEKLFF.

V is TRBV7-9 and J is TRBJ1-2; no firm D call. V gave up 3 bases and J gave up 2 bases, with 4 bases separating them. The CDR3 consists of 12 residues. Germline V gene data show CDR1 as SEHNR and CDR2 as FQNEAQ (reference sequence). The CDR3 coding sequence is TGTGCCAGCAGCTTTGAAAACTATGGCTACACCTTC. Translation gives CASSFENYGYTF.

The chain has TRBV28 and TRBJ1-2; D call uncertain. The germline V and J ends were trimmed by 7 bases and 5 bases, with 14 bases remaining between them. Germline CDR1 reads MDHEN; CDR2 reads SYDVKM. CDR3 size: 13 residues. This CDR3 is CASIKIGVYGYTF. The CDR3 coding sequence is TGTGCCAGCATCAAAATCGGGGTTTATGGCTACACCTTC.

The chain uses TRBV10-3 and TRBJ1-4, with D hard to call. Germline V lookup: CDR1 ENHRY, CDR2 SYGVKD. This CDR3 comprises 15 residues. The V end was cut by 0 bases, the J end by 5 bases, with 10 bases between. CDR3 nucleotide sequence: TGTGCCATCAGTGAGTCTTGGGCCACCAATGAAAAACTGTTTTTT. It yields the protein CAISESWATNEKLFF.

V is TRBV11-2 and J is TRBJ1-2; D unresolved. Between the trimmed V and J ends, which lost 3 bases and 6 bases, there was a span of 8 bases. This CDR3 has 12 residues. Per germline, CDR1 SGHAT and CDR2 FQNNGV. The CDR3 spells CASSFSNHGYTF. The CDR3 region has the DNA TGTGCCAGCAGCTTCTCAAACCATGGCTACACCTTC.

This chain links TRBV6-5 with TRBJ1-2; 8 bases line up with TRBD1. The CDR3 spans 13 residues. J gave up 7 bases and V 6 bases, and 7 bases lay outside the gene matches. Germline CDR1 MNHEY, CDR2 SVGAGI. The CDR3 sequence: CASRDRDPLGYTF. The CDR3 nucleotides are TGTGCCAGCAGGGACAGGGATCCTCTTGGCTACACCTTC.

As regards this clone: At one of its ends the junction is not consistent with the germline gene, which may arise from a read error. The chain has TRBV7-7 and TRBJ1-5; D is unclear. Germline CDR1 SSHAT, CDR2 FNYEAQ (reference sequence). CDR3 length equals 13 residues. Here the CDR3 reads CASSLYIGQAQHF. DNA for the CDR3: TGTGCTAGCAGCTTATATATCGGTCAGGCCCAGCATTTT.

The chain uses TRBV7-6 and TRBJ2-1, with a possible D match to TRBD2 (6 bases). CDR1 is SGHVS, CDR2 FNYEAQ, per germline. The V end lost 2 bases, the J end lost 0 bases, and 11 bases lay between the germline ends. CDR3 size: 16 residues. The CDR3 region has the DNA TGTGCCAGCAGCTTACTCACCGGGAGCTCCTACAATGAGCAGTTCTTC. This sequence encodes CASSLLTGSSYNEQFF.

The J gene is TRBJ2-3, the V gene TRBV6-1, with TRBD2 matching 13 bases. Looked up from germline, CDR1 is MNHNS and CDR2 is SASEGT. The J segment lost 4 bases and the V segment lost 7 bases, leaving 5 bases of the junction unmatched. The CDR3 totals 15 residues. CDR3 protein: CASKPGTSGADTQYF. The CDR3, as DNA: TGTGCCAGCAAACCTGGGACTAGCGGGGCAGATACGCAGTATTTT.

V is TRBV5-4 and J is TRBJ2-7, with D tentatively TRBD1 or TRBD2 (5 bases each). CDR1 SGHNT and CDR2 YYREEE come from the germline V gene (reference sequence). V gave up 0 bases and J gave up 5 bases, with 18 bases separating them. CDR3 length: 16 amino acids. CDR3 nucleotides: TGTGCCAGCAGCTTGGCGGGACGCAGATCCACTAACGAGCAGTACTTC. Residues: CASSLAGRRSTNEQYF.

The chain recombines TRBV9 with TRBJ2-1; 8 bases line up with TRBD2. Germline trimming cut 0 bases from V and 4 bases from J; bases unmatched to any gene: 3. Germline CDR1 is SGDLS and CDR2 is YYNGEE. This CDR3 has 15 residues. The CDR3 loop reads CASSVGAGGYNEQFF. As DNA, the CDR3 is TGTGCCAGCAGCGTAGGGGCGGGGGGTTACAATGAGCAGTTCTTC.

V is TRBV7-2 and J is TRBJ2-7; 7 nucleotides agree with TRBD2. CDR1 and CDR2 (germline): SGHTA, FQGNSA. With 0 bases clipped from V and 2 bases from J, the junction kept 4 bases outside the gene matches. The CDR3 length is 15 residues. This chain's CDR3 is CASSLARGGTYEQYF. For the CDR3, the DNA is TGTGCCAGCAGCTTAGCGCGGGGAGGGACCTACGAGCAGTACTTC.